The next 3 T cell receptor beta chains were all read from a single sample in a study of Graves' ophthalmopathy and Graves' hyperthyroidism. Amplified material comprised TCR beta CDR3 regions derived from RNA transcripts. Second-round multiplex PCR came after first-round RT-PCR with HTBI primers. TCRdb re-called the multiplex PCR reads with MiXCR, one entry per CDR3 protein. The data show about 550,000 distinct CDR3 sequences, approximately 37% seen once. Specimen: peripheral blood or thyroid tissue (not recorded which). Receptors originate from an adult man with Graves' hyperthyroidism.

As to this clonotype: This CDR3 fails to terminate in the conserved phenylalanine or tryptophan, so it likely reflects a read error. J is TRBJ1-1 and V is TRBV28; D is perhaps TRBD1 (5 bases). The CDR3 loop spans 13 amino acids. Trimming stripped 6 bases from V and 5 bases from J, with 13 bases between. Germline V gene lookup returns CDR1 MDHEN and CDR2 SYDVKM. The chain's CDR3 is CASSLGGETEAFL. CDR3 nucleotide sequence: TGTGCCAGCAGCCTCGGGGGGGAGACTGAAGCTTTCCTT.

Ten or more counts support this clonotype. This chain uses TRBV9 with TRBJ1-1, with D unclear. V shed 0 bases and J shed 1 base, with 7 bases lying between them. Germline V gives CDR1 SGDLS, CDR2 YYNGEE. There are 14 residues in the CDR3. The chain's CDR3 is CASSVAPANTEAFF. Written as DNA, the CDR3 is TGTGCCAGCAGCGTAGCCCCAGCGAACACTGAAGCTTTCTTT.

This clonotype was counted a single time. The rearrangement joins TRBV6-6 to TRBJ1-1; D is uncertain. The CDR3 loop spans 15 amino acids. CDR1 MNHNY and CDR2 SVGAGI come from the germline V gene (reference sequence). V lost 8 bases to trimming and J lost 2 bases, with 18 bases between them. The CDR3 coding sequence is TGTGCCAGCTACACATCGTCGGGTCACAACACTGAAGCTTTCTTT. It yields the protein CASYTSSGHNTEAFF.